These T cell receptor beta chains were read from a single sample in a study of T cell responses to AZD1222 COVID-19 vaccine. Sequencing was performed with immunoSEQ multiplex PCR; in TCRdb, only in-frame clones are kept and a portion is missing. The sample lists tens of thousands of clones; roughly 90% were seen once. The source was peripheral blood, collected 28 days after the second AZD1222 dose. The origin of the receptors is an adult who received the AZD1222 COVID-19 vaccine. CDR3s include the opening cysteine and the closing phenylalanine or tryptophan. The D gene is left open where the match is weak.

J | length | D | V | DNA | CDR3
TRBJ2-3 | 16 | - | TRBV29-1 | TGCAGCGTTGCTTCTGTGAGGGGAGTAGGCACAGATACGCAGTATTTT | CSVASVRGVGTDTQYF
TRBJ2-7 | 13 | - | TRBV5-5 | TGTGCCAGCAGCTTCAGCGGCTCCTACGAGCAGTACTTC | CASSFSGSYEQYF
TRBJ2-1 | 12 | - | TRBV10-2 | TGCGCCAGCAGTTCCGATCAACTTGAGCAGTTCTTC | CASSSDQLEQFF
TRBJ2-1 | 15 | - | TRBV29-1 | TGCAGCGTCCCTCGGGGGCGAAGCTCCTACAATGAGCAGTTCTTC | CSVPRGRSSYNEQFF
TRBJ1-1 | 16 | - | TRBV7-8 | TGTGCCAGCAGCTTAGCGGGCAGATCCTTAAACACTGAAGCTTTCTTT | CASSLAGRSLNTEAFF
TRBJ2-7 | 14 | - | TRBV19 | TGTGCCAGTACCAGGGTCGGGAACTCCTACGAGCAGTACTTC | CASTRVGNSYEQYF
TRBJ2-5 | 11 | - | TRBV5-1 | TGCGCCAGCAGCTCTGGGGCCACCCAGTACTTC | CASSSGATQYF
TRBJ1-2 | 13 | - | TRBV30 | TGTGCCTGGGGGACTCGGAGCGACTATGGCTACACCTTC | CAWGTRSDYGYTF
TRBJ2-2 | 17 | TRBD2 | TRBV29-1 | TGCAGCGTTGAGGCGGAACTAGCGGGGCCGAACACCGGGGAGCTGTTTTTT | CSVEAELAGPNTGELFF
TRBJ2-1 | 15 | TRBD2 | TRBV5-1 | TGCGCCAGCAGCAACGTAGCGGGAGGGCCTAATGAGCAGTTCTTC | CASSNVAGGPNEQFF